Each of the 2 T cell receptor beta chains below was sequenced from the same sample in a study of blood T cell repertoires in COVID-19. Profiled with immunoSEQ multiplex PCR; TCRdb holds only in-frame clones, not every one. The table has around 300,000 clones, about nine tenths seen once. Sequencing was done on a sample of PBMCs or T cells enriched from blood (not recorded which). The receptor source for this set is a woman aged 55-70 years who had recovered from COVID-19.

In this sample, this clone turned up once. The chain combines TRBV30 with TRBJ1-2; TRBD1 matches 7 bases. Germline loops: CDR1 GTSNPN, CDR2 SVGIG (reference sequence). The CDR3 is 15 amino acids. V lost 0 bases, J lost 0 bases, and 4 bases stayed unmatched. CDR3 sequence reads: CAWSVDRETNYGYTF. The CDR3 DNA follows: TGTGCCTGGAGTGTTGACAGGGAGACTAACTATGGCTACACCTTC.

The chain recombines TRBV30 with TRBJ1-1, with 7 positions matching TRBD1. The CDR3 totals 16 residues. The V segment lost 4 bases and the J segment 6 bases; nucleotides outside the gene matches: 17. Germline V gives CDR1 GTSNPN, CDR2 SVGIG (reference sequence). The CDR3 sequence is CAWTIEGGYRGAEAFF. In DNA, the CDR3 is TGTGCCTGGACCATTGAGGGTGGTTACAGGGGCGCTGAAGCTTTCTTT.